The rows below give T cell receptor beta chains drawn from one sample of a study of shared clonotypes between healthy human individuals. Method: immunoSEQ multiplex PCR; TCRdb's copy keeps in-frame clones and lacks some. The sample carries roughly 2.1 million clones, about 93% recorded once. Material: naive CD8+ T cells from PBMCs. Source of these receptors: a young man in good health. Some clones in this sample may be carry-over from other donors' samples. Each CDR3 is given with its conserved first and last residue. A D gene is named only where the DNA matches it firmly. Size is omitted from some rows. Given values are once, few, many or a class for expanded clones.

DNA: TGTGCCAGCAGTTTCCGGGACAGAGACAATGAGCAGTTCTTC
CDR3: CASSFRDRDNEQFF
V: TRBV27
J: TRBJ2-1
length: 14
size: few
D: TRBD1

DNA: TGTGCCACCGACTCGGGGCCAGGGGCAGGATACGAGCAGTACTTC
CDR3: CATDSGPGAGYEQYF
V: TRBV6-6
J: TRBJ2-7
length: 15
size: NA
D: NA

DNA: TGCGCCAGCAGCCAAACTAGCGGAGCGAAATTCTTC
CDR3: CASSQTSGAKFF
V: TRBV4-1
J: TRBJ2-1
length: 12
size: once
D: TRBD2

DNA: TGTGCCAGCAGTTTAAGGCAGCTCGGACTAGCGGGATTTCTATCCTACGAGCAGTACTTC
CDR3: CASSLRQLGLAGFLSYEQYF
V: TRBV28
J: TRBJ2-7
length: 20
size: NA
D: TRBD2

DNA: TGTGCCAGCTCCGGCTCCTACAATGAGCAGTTCTTC
CDR3: CASSGSYNEQFF
V: TRBV27
J: TRBJ2-1
length: 12
size: NA
D: NA

DNA: TGTGCCAGCAGTTATATCGGGGAAACGAACACTGAAGCTTTCTTT
CDR3: CASSYIGETNTEAFF
V: TRBV27
J: TRBJ1-1
length: 15
size: once
D: NA

DNA: TGTGCCAGCAGCACACGACTAGCGGGAGGGTCAGATACGCAGTATTTT
CDR3: CASSTRLAGGSDTQYF
V: TRBV13
J: TRBJ2-3
length: 16
size: NA
D: TRBD2

DNA: TGTGCCAGCAGCTTGCTAGCGGGGGGCTACAATGAGCAGTTCTTC
CDR3: CASSLLAGGYNEQFF
V: TRBV7-2
J: TRBJ2-1
length: 15
size: NA
D: TRBD2

DNA: TGTGCCAGCAGGGGAGGGGGAAGCGTTACCTACGAGCAGTACTTC
CDR3: CASRGGGSVTYEQYF
V: TRBV7-8
J: TRBJ2-7
length: 15
size: NA
D: NA

DNA: TGCGCCAGCAGGGGACTAGCCACAGGGGATGAGCAGTTCTTC
CDR3: CASRGLATGDEQFF
V: TRBV10-2
J: TRBJ2-1
length: 14
size: NA
D: TRBD2

DNA: TGTGCCAGCAGTCTCCGATTCCCGGGAGGGCCGACCGAGCAGTACTTC
CDR3: CASSLRFPGGPTEQYF
V: TRBV27
J: TRBJ2-7
length: 16
size: once
D: TRBD2

DNA: TGTGCCAGCAGTACCGGGACTAGCGTCTACAATGAGCAGTTCTTC
CDR3: CASSTGTSVYNEQFF
V: TRBV27
J: TRBJ2-1
length: 15
size: NA
D: TRBD2

DNA: TGTGCCAGCAGTCGGTCCGCGGGAGATACGCAGTATTTT
CDR3: CASSRSAGDTQYF
V: TRBV28
J: TRBJ2-3
length: 13
size: NA
D: NA

DNA: TGTGCCAGCAGCCCGAGACAGGGGAGCTCCTACGAGCAGTACTTC
CDR3: CASSPRQGSSYEQYF
V: TRBV7-9
J: TRBJ2-7
length: 15
size: NA
D: TRBD1

DNA: TGTGCCAGCAGGAGTCCCCCCGGGACTAGCGGGAGTACTAGCGATGAGCAGTTCTTC
CDR3: CASRSPPGTSGSTSDEQFF
V: TRBV2
J: TRBJ2-1
length: 19
size: NA
D: TRBD2

DNA: TGTGCCAGCAGACGACAGGGGAATGAAAAACTGTTTTTT
CDR3: CASRRQGNEKLFF
V: TRBV25-1
J: TRBJ1-4
length: 13
size: NA
D: TRBD1

DNA: TGTGCCAGCAGCTTACCCCCCCTAGCGGGGCCTGGGGAGACCCAGTACTTC
CDR3: CASSLPPLAGPGETQYF
V: TRBV11-2
J: TRBJ2-5
length: 17
size: NA
D: TRBD2

DNA: TGTGCCACTGAGGACAGGACTTACAATGAGCAGTTCTTC
CDR3: CATEDRTYNEQFF
V: TRBV6-5
J: TRBJ2-1
length: 13
size: NA
D: TRBD1